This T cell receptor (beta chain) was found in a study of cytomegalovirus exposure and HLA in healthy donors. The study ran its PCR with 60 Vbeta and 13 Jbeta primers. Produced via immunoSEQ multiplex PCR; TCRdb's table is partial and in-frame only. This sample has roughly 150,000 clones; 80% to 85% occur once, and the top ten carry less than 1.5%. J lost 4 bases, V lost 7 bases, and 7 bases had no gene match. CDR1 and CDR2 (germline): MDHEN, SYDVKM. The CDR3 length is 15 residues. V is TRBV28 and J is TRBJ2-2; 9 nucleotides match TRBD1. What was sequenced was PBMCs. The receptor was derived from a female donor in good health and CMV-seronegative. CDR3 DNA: TGTGCCAGCAATAACAGGGGGCGAGGCACCGGGGAGCTGTTTTTT. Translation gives CASNNRGRGTGELFF.